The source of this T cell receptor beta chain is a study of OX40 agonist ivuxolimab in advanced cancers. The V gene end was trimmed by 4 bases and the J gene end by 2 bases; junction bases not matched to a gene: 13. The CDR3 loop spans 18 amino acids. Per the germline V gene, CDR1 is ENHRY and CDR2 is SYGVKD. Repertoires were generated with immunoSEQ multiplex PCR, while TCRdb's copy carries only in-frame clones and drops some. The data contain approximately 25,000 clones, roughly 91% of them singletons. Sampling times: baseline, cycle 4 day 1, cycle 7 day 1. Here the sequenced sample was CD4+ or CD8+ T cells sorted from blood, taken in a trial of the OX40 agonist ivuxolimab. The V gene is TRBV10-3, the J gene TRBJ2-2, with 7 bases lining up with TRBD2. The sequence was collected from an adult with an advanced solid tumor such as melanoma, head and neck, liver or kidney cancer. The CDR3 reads CAISVRATSAVNTGELFF. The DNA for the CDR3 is TGTGCCATCAGTGTGCGGGCCACTAGCGCAGTTAACACCGGGGAGCTGTTTTTT.